Sequencing of this TCR beta chain was carried out in a study of beta chain features in type 1 diabetes. Notes on the study in general: Naive, central memory and Treg TCRB repertoires seemed to resemble each other more closely in patients than they did in healthy donors.

Comment on this clone: Its specificity is unknown.

The ends were cut back, 5 bases at V and 4 bases at J, with 6 bases in the middle. Germline V CDR1 and CDR2: MNHNY, SVGAGI (reference sequence). This CDR3 contains 12 residues. Of the isolated RNA, all was reverse transcribed, and so the sequenced material was expressed TCRB transcripts. Repertoires were generated with immunoSEQ multiplex PCR, while TCRdb's copy carries only in-frame clones and drops some. The profile covers under 950,000 clones, with around a sixth appearing a single time and around 0.02% taken by the ten largest. Sequencing used naive CD4+ T cells from blood. The clonotype was recovered from a woman aged 18-29 years in good health. The gene calls are TRBV6-6 and TRBJ2-1; D unresolved. The CDR3 loop is CASSVRYNEQFF. The CDR3 DNA sequence: TGTGCCAGCAGTGTACGTTACAATGAGCAGTTCTTC.